A single count supports the clone carrying this T cell receptor beta chain. The data were taken from a study of control samples from healthy donors and cancer patients. The CDR3 length is 15 residues. V lost 6 bases and J 2 bases, leaving 14 bases between the germline ends. CDR1 is MNHEY and CDR2 is SMNVEV in the germline V gene (reference sequence). Here immunoSEQ multiplex PCR was the method, and the copy in TCRdb shows in-frame clones only, minus some. The data show 150,000 to 200,000 clones, around 90% seen once. The gene calls are TRBV27 and TRBJ2-1, with TRBD1 as a possible D gene (6 bases). The specimen sequenced was blood. This clonotype was sampled from a young man in good health. In DNA form, the CDR3 reads TGTGCCAGCAGGACCAGGGGATCCGCCTACAATGAGCAGTTCTTC. This codes for CASRTRGSAYNEQFF.